This TCR beta chain was identified in a study of blood T cells in healthy people across ages. At the level of the study: In model experiments, template switching was able to capture about one barcoded beta molecule for every two T cells that were present.

The CDR3 is 13 amino acids. Trimming removed 4 bases at V and 0 bases at J, with 10 bases between. Germline CDR1 is DFQATT and CDR2 is SNEGSKA (reference sequence). Primers used in a second PCR of about 6 to 11 cycles were a sample-barcoded 5' primer and a J-beta primer mix. TCRdb passed the 5' RACE reads through MiXCR, listing each CDR3 protein once. The sample consists of over a million distinct CDR3 sequences, approximately 59% of them appearing once. The genes are TRBV20-1 and TRBJ2-7; no clear D gene. The sequence came from a man aged 18 to 30 in good health. The sample was blood. As DNA, the CDR3 is TGCAGTGCTAAAGGCGCTAGCTCCTACGAGCAGTACTTC. Its protein is CSAKGASSYEQYF.